One sample yielded the 10 T cell receptor beta chains listed below, sequenced in a study of shared clonotypes between healthy human individuals. The protocol was immunoSEQ multiplex PCR, while the TCRdb copy is restricted to in-frame clones and leaves out a portion. The table includes about 2.3 million clones, approximately 93% detected once. Material: naive CD4+ T cells from PBMCs. Subset defined: CD45RA+ positively selected. The source of these receptors is a man aged 18 to 29 in good health. Some clones in this sample may be carry-over from other donors' samples.

The J gene is TRBJ2-3, the V gene TRBV2; TRBD2 matches at 11 bases. The CDR3 consists of 16 residues. V was pared by 6 bases and J by 2 bases, with 7 bases of the junction left unmatched. Germline-derived CDR1 and CDR2 are SNHLY and FYNNEI. In nucleotides, the CDR3 is TGTGCCAGCAGACAAGGGACTAGCGGATACACAGATACGCAGTATTTT. Its translation: CASRQGTSGYTDTQYF.

V and J are TRBV5-4 and TRBJ2-3; D assignment may be TRBD1 or TRBD2 (5 bases each). Germline V gene lookup returns CDR1 SGHNT and CDR2 YYREEE (reference sequence). Trimming pared 0 bases from V and 5 bases from J, leaving 13 bases between. CDR3 length: 15 residues. The CDR3 region is CASSLVGYGGDTQYF. The CDR3 region has the DNA TGTGCCAGCAGCTTGGTCGGTTATGGGGGAGATACGCAGTATTTT.

The J gene is TRBJ1-2, the V gene TRBV18; D remains unclear. This CDR3 contains 12 residues. CDR1 and CDR2 (germline): KGHSH, LQKENI. V was shortened by 2 bases and J by 6 bases, with 7 bases between the two germline ends. The CDR3 is CASSPSNHGYTF. CDR3 nucleotides: TGTGCCAGCTCACCAAGCAATCATGGCTACACCTTC.

The chain combines TRBV14 with TRBJ1-2; a possible D gene is TRBD1 (6 bases). Germline assignment: CDR1 SGHDN and CDR2 FVKESK. V gave up 2 bases and J gave up 8 bases, with 21 bases separating them. The CDR3 extends over 16 amino acids. This chain's CDR3 is CASSQWGANIPWGYTF. Written as DNA, the CDR3 is TGTGCCAGCAGCCAATGGGGGGCGAACATCCCGTGGGGCTACACCTTC.

The chain employs TRBV18 and TRBJ2-1; no reliable D call. The V end lost 3 bases, the J end lost 5 bases, and 8 bases lay between the germline ends. This CDR3 spans 13 amino acids. Germline V CDR1 and CDR2: KGHSH, LQKENI. As DNA, the CDR3 is TGTGCCAGCTCACCCGCGACCCACAATGAGCAGTTCTTC. As protein: CASSPATHNEQFF.

J is TRBJ2-3 and V is TRBV7-9, with 10 bases aligning to TRBD2. Germline V gene data show CDR1 as SEHNR and CDR2 as FQNEAQ (reference sequence). The junction had 6 bases not matched to a gene; V was cut back by 2 bases and J by 4 bases. The CDR3 loop spans 16 amino acids. The CDR3 loop reads CASSLRSGRASDTQYF. The DNA of the CDR3 is TGTGCCAGCAGCTTACGCAGCGGGAGGGCCTCAGATACGCAGTATTTT.

The chain carries TRBV5-4 and TRBJ1-1; 8 bases line up with TRBD1. The germline V gene has CDR1 SGHNT and CDR2 YYREEE (reference sequence). This CDR3 region has 14 residues. V shed 6 bases, J shed 4 bases, and the junction held 8 bases outside the gene matches. The CDR3 is CASIPGTGGTEAFF. The CDR3 DNA reads as TGTGCCAGCATCCCGGGAACAGGGGGCACTGAAGCTTTCTTT.

V and J are TRBV28 and TRBJ1-4; no firm D call. The CDR3 runs to 14 residues. Trimming removed 0 bases at V and 8 bases at J, with 10 bases between. Germline CDR1 is MDHEN and CDR2 is SYDVKM. The CDR3 sequence: CASSLWRAGEKLFF. The CDR3 DNA is TGTGCCAGCAGTTTATGGCGCGCGGGGGAAAAACTGTTTTTT.

The chain carries TRBV19 and TRBJ2-2, with 8 bases identical to TRBD2. The CDR3 extends over 18 amino acids. Germline values: CDR1 LNHDA, CDR2 SQIVND (reference sequence). J was trimmed by 3 bases and V by 5 bases; bases with no gene match: 14. The CDR3 DNA reads as TGTGCCAGTAGTTCTTTGAGGAGCGGGAGTTGGTACACCGGGGAGCTGTTTTTT. This sequence encodes CASSSLRSGSWYTGELFF.

The chain is built from TRBV7-3 and TRBJ1-1; possibly TRBD1 for D (5 bases). The V and J ends lost 5 bases and 5 bases respectively, with 15 bases between them. The CDR3 spans 14 residues. The germline gives CDR1 SGHTA, CDR2 FQGTGA. The CDR3 nucleotides read TGTGCCAGCAGCCCTCAGGGATATAAGACTGAAGCTTTCTTT. It specifies CASSPQGYKTEAFF.